Here is one T cell receptor beta chain with its context. Its specificity is not known. The table came from immunoSEQ multiplex PCR; TCRdb's copy has only in-frame clones and leaves some out. This sample carries roughly 86,000 clones, around 87% of them seen once, and the ten largest clones take roughly 31%. The data derive from a study of T cell responses to AZD1222 COVID-19 vaccine. V lost 4 bases and J lost 1, with 17 bases in between. The germline V gene has CDR1 MDHEN and CDR2 SYDVKM. The CDR3 consists of 17 residues. Study-level results: It should be noted that donors were predominantly white British and more often female, and clonal diversity was possibly underestimated.

The rearrangement joins TRBV28 to TRBJ2-1; D is perhaps TRBD2 (7 bases). Sequenced material: peripheral blood, taken on day 0 of AZD1222 vaccination. The sequence derives from an adult in good health. CDR3 coding DNA: TGTGCCAGCAGTTGGGGGGCTAGCGGTCTTTCCTACAATGAGCAGTTCTTC. This encodes CASSWGASGLSYNEQFF. Full variable domain (outside the CDR3, taken from reference TRBV28 and TRBJ2-1): DVKVTQSSRYLVKRTGEKVFLECVQDMDHENMFWYRQDPGLGLRLIYFSYDVKMKEKGDIPEGYSVSREKKERFSLILESASTNQTSMYLCASSWGASGLSYNEQFFGPGTRLTVL.